This T cell receptor (beta chain) was sequenced for a study of cytomegalovirus exposure and HLA in healthy donors. The study, taken as a whole, reports: 16,951 TCR beta sequences were associated with HLA alleles at 0.05 false discovery rate in a later analysis. In an earlier analysis, about 87% or about 30%: the productive usage of most TCR beta V segments.

This clone was detected only a few times. Its antigen is still unknown. V trimming: 3 bases; J trimming: 4 bases; junction bases outside the gene matches: 3. CDR1 and CDR2 from the germline V gene are MNHEY and SMNVEV (reference sequence). The CDR3 runs to 15 residues. The PCR had 60 Vbeta and 13 Jbeta primers. Profiling relied on immunoSEQ multiplex PCR, and the TCRdb table lists in-frame clones only, not all of them. The repertoire holds 90,000 or so clones, with around 80% as singletons. This chain connects TRBV27 to TRBJ2-2; TRBD1 agrees at 9 bases. The sample taken for sequencing was PBMCs. The receptor was derived from a male donor in good health and CMV-seropositive. CDR3 sequence: CASSFRQGVTGELFF. The CDR3 region has the DNA TGTGCCAGCAGTTTTCGACAGGGGGTCACCGGGGAGCTGTTTTTT.